Here is one T cell receptor beta chain with its context. Its target is not known. This entry belongs to a study of radiation and T cells in renal cell carcinoma. Study results and caveats: Top tumor clonotypes rose in blood 2 weeks post-radiation, then contracted. Pretreatment tumor biopsies were lacking, so baseline clonotypes are unknown.

Germline V gene sequence: CDR1 MNHEY, CDR2 SVGAGI. The CDR3 length is 13 residues. The ends were cut back, 5 bases at V and 8 bases at J, with 13 bases in the middle. The time point denotes: blood 4 weeks post-SBRT, at nephrectomy. Treatment of the sample: 15 Gy SBRT to primary tumor, nephrectomy 4 weeks later. Sequencing was performed with immunoSEQ multiplex PCR; in TCRdb, only in-frame clones are kept and a portion is missing. The data show approximately 170,000 clones, about 88% seen once. The chain couples TRBV6-5 to TRBJ2-4; D uncertain. The starting material was blood, obtained from a patient whose treatment included radiotherapy and nephrectomy. The source is a woman in her fifties or sixties with renal cell carcinoma. CDR3 bases: TGTGCCAGCAGTCGCCCGGGCCTGGACATTCAGTACTTC. Translating gives CASSRPGLDIQYF.